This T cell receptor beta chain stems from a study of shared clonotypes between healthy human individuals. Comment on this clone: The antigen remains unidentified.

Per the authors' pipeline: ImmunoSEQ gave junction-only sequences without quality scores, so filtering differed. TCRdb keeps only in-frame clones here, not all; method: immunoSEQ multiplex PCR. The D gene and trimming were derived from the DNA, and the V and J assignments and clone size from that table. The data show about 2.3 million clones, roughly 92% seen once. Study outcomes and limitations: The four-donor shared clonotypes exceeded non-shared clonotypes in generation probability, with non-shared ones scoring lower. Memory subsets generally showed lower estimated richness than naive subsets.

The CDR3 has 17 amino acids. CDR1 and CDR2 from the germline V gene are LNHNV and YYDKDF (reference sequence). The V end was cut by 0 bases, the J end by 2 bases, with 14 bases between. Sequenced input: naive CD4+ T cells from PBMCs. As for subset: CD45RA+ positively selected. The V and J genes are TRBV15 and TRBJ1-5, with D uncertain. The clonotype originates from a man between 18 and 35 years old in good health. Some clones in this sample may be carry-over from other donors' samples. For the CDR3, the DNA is TGTGCCACCAGCAGAGATCGAGGCAGTATAGGCAATCAGCCCCAGCATTTT. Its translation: CATSRDRGSIGNQPQHF.